The sequence of this T cell receptor beta chain was determined in a study of T cell responses to AZD1222 COVID-19 vaccine. Study-level points and caveats: After two AZD1222 doses, spike-specific TCR breadth and depth rose versus day 0. Close to half of spike-specific TCRs reportedly recognize unmutated variant regions. Every sample of the repertoires postdated the peak T cell response.

Trimming stripped 4 bases from V and 14 bases from J, with 6 bases between. The CDR3 extends over 9 amino acids. Sequencing was performed with immunoSEQ multiplex PCR; in TCRdb, only in-frame clones are kept and a portion is missing. The sample contains 90,000 to 120,000 clones, about 90% of which appear only once. About this clone: What it binds is unknown.

The sequence was collected from an adult who received the AZD1222 COVID-19 vaccine. The starting material was peripheral blood, obtained 28 days after the second AZD1222 dose. This chain uses TRBV23-1 with TRBJ2-1; D call uncertain. TRBV23-1 is flagged as an ORF with uncertain function. In DNA, the CDR3 is TGCGCCAGCAGTCGGCTGAAGTTCTTC. Its protein product is CASSRLKFF.